This TCR beta chain is from a study of control samples from healthy donors and cancer patients. Only in-frame clones appear in the TCRdb table, and some are missing; sequencing was by immunoSEQ multiplex PCR. The table lists tens of thousands of clones, around 85% of them singletons, with 4.5% to 7% in the top ten. The CDR3 extends over 11 amino acids. V lost 5 bases, J lost 7 bases, and 7 bases lay in between. Germline V gives CDR1 KGHDR, CDR2 SFDVKD. The sequenced material came from blood. The genes are TRBV24-1 and TRBJ2-5; tentative D call: TRBD2 (6 bases). The clonotype was recovered from a man aged 40-50 years in good health. CDR3 coding DNA: TGTGCCACCAGTGGGAGGGGGACCCAGTACTTC. It translates to CATSGRGTQYF.